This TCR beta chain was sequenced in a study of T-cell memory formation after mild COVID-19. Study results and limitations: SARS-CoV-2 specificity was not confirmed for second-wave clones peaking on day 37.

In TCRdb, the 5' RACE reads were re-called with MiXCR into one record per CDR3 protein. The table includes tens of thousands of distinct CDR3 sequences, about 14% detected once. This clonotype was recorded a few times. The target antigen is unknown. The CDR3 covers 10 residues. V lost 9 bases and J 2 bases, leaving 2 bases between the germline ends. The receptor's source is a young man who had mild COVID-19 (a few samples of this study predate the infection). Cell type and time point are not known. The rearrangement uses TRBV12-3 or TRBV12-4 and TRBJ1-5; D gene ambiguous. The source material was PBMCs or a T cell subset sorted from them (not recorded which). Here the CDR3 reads CARGNQPQHF. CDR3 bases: TGTGCCAGAGGCAATCAGCCCCAGCATTTT.